Here is one TCR beta chain with its context. Its target is not known. The trim removed 6 bases at V and 8 bases at J, leaving 6 bases unmatched. The V gene's germline CDR1 is MNHEY and CDR2 SVGAGI. CDR3 length equals 14 residues. This record comes from a study of beta chain features in type 1 diabetes. General study results and limits: It was not settled here whether HLA type affects TCRB rearrangement. Significant though moderate, a shortening of TCRB CDR3s appeared in all four CD4+ subsets of Type 1 diabetes patients.

Sequenced material consisted of expressed TCRB transcripts (all of the isolated RNA was reverse transcribed). Naive, central memory and regulatory T cell samples came to a mean of around 3.5 million reads. Clones were sequenced by immunoSEQ multiplex PCR, and TCRdb holds only the in-frame ones, with some missing. The table includes under 850,000 clones, 13% detected once. Sequencing was done on a sample of naive CD4+ T cells from blood. V usage is TRBV6-5 and J usage is TRBJ1-4; TRBD1 agrees at 10 bases. This clonotype was sampled from a young man with type 1 diabetes. The CDR3 region is CASRTGQGVEKLFF. CDR3 in DNA: TGTGCCAGCAGGACAGGACAGGGGGTAGAAAAACTGTTTTTT.